This T cell receptor beta chain was identified in a study of T-cell reconstitution after alpha-beta-depleted transplantation in children. The sample holds a few counts of this clonotype. Its antigen is not identified. Findings and limits, study-wide: Several hundred rapidly expanded clones from non-depleted graft cells reportedly supplied alpha-beta T cells about two months post-transplant. Surviving recipient T cells and intrathymic progenitors accounted for some patients' high TCRbeta diversity at day 60. After one year, T-cell counts and TCRbeta diversity mostly came from new T cells.

The length of the CDR3 is 14 residues. Trimming at V came to 2 bases and at J to 3 bases, leaving 1 base not matched to a gene. Germline loops: CDR1 SEHNR, CDR2 FQNEAQ (reference sequence). This sample's TCRbeta library carried unique molecular identifier barcodes. TCRdb used MiXCR to reprocess the PCR reads, holding one entry per CDR3 protein. The profile shows fewer than 550,000 distinct CDR3 sequences, more than 9.5% of them singletons. The gene calls are TRBV7-9 and TRBJ2-5, with 9 nucleotides matching TRBD1. The TCR sequence derives from a female patient aged 2 to 10 who had a stem cell transplant for aplastic anemia, so the T cells may come from the graft donor. The sample consisted of PBMCs, mostly from graft donor cells, taken 180 days after TCRalphabeta/CD19-depleted stem cell transplant. DNA of the CDR3: TGTGCCAGCAGCTTATGGACAGGGGAAGAGACCCAGTACTTC. It yields the protein CASSLWTGEETQYF.